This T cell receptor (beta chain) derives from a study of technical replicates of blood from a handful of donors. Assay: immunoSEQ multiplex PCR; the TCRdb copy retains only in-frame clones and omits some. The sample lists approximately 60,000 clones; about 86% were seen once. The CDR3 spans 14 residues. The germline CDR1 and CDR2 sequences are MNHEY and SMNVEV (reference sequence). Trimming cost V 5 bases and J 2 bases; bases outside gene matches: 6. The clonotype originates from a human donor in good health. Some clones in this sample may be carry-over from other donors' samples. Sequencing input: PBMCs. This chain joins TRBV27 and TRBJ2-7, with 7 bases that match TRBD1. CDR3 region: CASSTTGTTYEQYF. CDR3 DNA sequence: TGTGCCAGCAGTACGACAGGGACCACCTACGAGCAGTACTTC.